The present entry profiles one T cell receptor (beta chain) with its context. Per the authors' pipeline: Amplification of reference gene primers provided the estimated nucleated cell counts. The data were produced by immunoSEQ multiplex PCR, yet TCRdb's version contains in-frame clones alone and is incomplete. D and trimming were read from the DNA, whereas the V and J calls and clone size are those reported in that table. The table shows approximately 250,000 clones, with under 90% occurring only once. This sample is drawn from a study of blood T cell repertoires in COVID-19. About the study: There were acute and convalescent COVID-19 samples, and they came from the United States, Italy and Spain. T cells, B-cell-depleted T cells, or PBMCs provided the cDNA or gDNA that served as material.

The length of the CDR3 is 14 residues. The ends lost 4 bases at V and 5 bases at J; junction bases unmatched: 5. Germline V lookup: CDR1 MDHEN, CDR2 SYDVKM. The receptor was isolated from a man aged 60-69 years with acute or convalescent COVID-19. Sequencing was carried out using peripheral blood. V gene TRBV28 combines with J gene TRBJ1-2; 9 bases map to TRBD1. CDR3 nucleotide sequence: TGTGCCAGCAGTTCACCCGGGACAGGGTATGGCTACACCTTC. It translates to CASSSPGTGYGYTF.